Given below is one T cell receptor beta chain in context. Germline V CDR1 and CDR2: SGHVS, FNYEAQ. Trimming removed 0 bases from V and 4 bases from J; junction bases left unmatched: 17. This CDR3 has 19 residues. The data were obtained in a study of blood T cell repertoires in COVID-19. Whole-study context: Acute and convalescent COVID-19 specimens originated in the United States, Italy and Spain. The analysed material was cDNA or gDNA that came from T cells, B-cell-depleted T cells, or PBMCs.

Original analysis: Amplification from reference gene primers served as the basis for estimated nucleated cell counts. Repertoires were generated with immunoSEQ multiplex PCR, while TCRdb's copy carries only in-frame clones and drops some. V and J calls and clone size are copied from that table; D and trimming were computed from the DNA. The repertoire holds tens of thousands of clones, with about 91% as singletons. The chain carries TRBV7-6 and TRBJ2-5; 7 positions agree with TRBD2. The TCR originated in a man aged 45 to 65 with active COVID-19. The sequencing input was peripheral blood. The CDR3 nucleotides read TGTGCCAGCAGCTTAGCCTTTGCTCCTCAGTGGCTAGCGGCAGAGACCCAGTACTTC. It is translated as CASSLAFAPQWLAAETQYF.